The 9 T cell receptor beta chains below all came from one sample that was sequenced in a study of T cells in Graves' hyperthyroidism and ophthalmopathy. Amplified TCR beta CDR3 regions came from RNA transcripts. The primer set for the first-round RT-PCR of the TCR CDR3 was HTBI. From the multiplex PCR reads, TCRdb called clonotypes with MiXCR, one entry per CDR3 protein. This table holds fewer than 500,000 distinct CDR3 sequences, over 12% found once. Material for sequencing was blood. All receptors derive from a man between 18 and 35 years old with Graves' ophthalmopathy.

This clonotype was detected ten times or more. In DNA, the CDR3 is TGCGCCAGCAGCTTGGGGGTTAGCGGGGACACAGATACGCAGTATTTT. This gives the protein CASSLGVSGDTDTQYF. V gene TRBV5-1 combines with J gene TRBJ2-3, with 8 bases matching TRBD2. CDR1 is SGHRS, CDR2 YFSETQ, per germline. This CDR3 region has 16 residues. V lost 0 bases and J lost 2; bases outside the gene matches: 5.

This clonotype came up a few times. The J gene is TRBJ1-6, the V gene TRBV7-8; TRBD1 matches at 11 bases. V was pared by 5 bases and J by 7 bases, with 4 bases of the junction left unmatched. The CDR3 runs to 15 residues. From germline, CDR1 is SGHVS and CDR2 FQNEAQ. The CDR3 here is CASSRDRGSNSPLHF. The CDR3 DNA sequence: TGTGCCAGCAGCCGGGACAGGGGGTCGAATTCACCCCTCCACTTT.

This clonotype was found many times. The chain couples TRBV6-5 to TRBJ2-7; 7 positions agree with TRBD2. The CDR3 totals 17 residues. V lost 0 bases to trimming and J lost 2 bases; unmatched junction nucleotides: 10. Germline V gene lookup returns CDR1 MNHEY and CDR2 SVGAGI. CDR3: CASSYSGPSGDTYEQYF. The DNA of the CDR3 is TGTGCCAGCAGTTACTCGGGTCCCAGCGGGGATACCTACGAGCAGTACTTC.

This clonotype was detected a few times. This chain joins TRBV29-1 and TRBJ2-5, with TRBD1 matching over 7 bases. The germline V gene encodes CDR1 SQVTM and CDR2 ANQGSEA. The CDR3 is 17 amino acids. The V segment lost 3 bases and the J segment 5 bases; nucleotides outside the gene matches: 18. The CDR3 loop is CSVDGPGGLRHGETQYF. As DNA, the CDR3 is TGCAGCGTTGACGGGCCAGGGGGATTAAGGCATGGGGAGACCCAGTACTTC.

This clonotype was recorded many times. The rearrangement links TRBV12-3 or TRBV12-4 to TRBJ2-3; 7 nucleotides agree with TRBD1. The length of the CDR3 is 16 residues. Trimming at V came to 4 bases and at J to 1 base, leaving 8 bases not matched to a gene. CDR3 residues: CASSSPNTGGTDTQYF. CDR3 in DNA: TGTGCCAGCAGTTCGCCCAATACAGGGGGCACAGATACGCAGTATTTT.

This clonotype was counted only a few times. The chain couples TRBV12-3 or TRBV12-4 to TRBJ2-2; D uncertain. The ends were cut back, 11 bases at V and 0 bases at J, with 10 bases in the middle. CDR3 length: 13 residues. Here the CDR3 reads CAYSDSNTGELFF. CDR3 sequence (DNA): TGTGCCTACAGCGATTCGAACACCGGGGAGCTGTTTTTT.

This clonotype was seen ten or more times. V usage is TRBV12-3 or TRBV12-4 and J usage is TRBJ2-5, with 12 bases that match TRBD2. V shed 4 bases and J 1 base; nucleotides not matched to a gene: 1. This CDR3 is 15 amino acids long. Written as DNA, the CDR3 is TGTGCCAGCAGTTCGACTAGCGGGGGCCAAGAGACCCAGTACTTC. Translated: CASSSTSGGQETQYF.

This clonotype was counted at least ten times. V is TRBV7-9 and J is TRBJ2-3; 9 bases map to TRBD1. Per the germline V gene, CDR1 is SEHNR and CDR2 is FQNEAQ (reference sequence). This CDR3 region has 15 residues. Trimming took 6 bases from V and 4 from J; bases not matched to a gene: 8. The CDR3 DNA follows: TGTGCCAGCAGAGAACAGGGGGCAAGGCCAGATACGCAGTATTTT. As protein: CASREQGARPDTQYF.

Worth noting for this clonotype: Just one base apart from a much larger clone, this may be a read error. This chain links TRBV6-9 with TRBJ2-1; D remains unclear. This CDR3 comprises 15 residues. CDR1 is MNHGY, CDR2 SVAAGI, per germline. This CDR3 reads CASSYRALSHNEQFF. DNA for the CDR3: TGTGCCAGCAGTTACCGGGCTCTCTCCCACAATGAGCAGTTCTTC.